These T cell receptor beta chains were read from a single sample in a study of T cell responses to AZD1222 COVID-19 vaccine. Only in-frame clones appear in the TCRdb table, and some are missing; sequencing was by immunoSEQ multiplex PCR. Of around 80,000 clones detected, approximately 85% appear once; the ten largest clones hold 8.5% to 12%. Sample: peripheral blood, taken 28 days after the second AZD1222 dose. These receptors came from an adult who received the AZD1222 COVID-19 vaccine. Each CDR3 is given with its conserved first and last residue. D genes are given only for firm matches. Clone size appears in some rows only: once, few, many, or a class for an expanded clone.

d_call cdr3_length j_call v_call clone_size cdr3_aa cdr3_nt
TRBD1 11 TRBJ1-1 TRBV10-3 - CATSQGAEAFF TGTGCCACATCACAGGGGGCTGAAGCTTTCTTT
TRBD2 15 TRBJ2-1 TRBV5-1 - CASSSLAGEVNEQFF TGCGCCAGCAGCTCACTAGCGGGGGAGGTCAATGAGCAGTTCTTC
TRBD1 13 TRBJ1-5 TRBV7-9 - CASSGQGVQPQHF TGTGCCAGCAGTGGACAGGGTGTACAGCCCCAGCATTTT
- 13 TRBJ1-2 TRBV3-1/TRBV3-2 - CASSLRRNYGYTF TGTGCCAGCAGCCTACGCCGGAACTATGGCTACACCTTC
TRBD1 14 TRBJ2-7 TRBV9 - CASSPRDRNYEQYF TGTGCCAGCAGCCCCCGGGACAGGAACTACGAGCAGTACTTC
- 15 TRBJ1-3 TRBV5-6 - CASSTLKGSLDTIYF TGTGCCAGCAGCACCCTAAAGGGAAGTCTGGACACCATATATTTT
- 13 TRBJ1-2 TRBV19 few CASSGKRGGGYTF TGTGCCAGTAGTGGGAAGAGGGGAGGCGGCTACACCTTC
- 14 TRBJ1-2 TRBV15 - CATSRDLSGDGYTF TGTGCCACCAGCAGAGATCTTTCGGGGGATGGCTACACCTTC
- 11 TRBJ1-1 TRBV7-9 - CASSLTTEAFF TGTGCCAGCAGCTTAACGACTGAAGCTTTCTTT
TRBD1 13 TRBJ1-4 TRBV2 - CASTRDRGYKLFF TGTGCCAGCACCAGGGACAGGGGGTATAAACTGTTTTTT
- 13 TRBJ1-3 TRBV23-1 - CASSPRWGNTIYF TGCGCCAGCAGTCCAAGATGGGGAAACACCATATATTTT
- 13 TRBJ2-5 TRBV18 - CASSRDRKETQYF TGTGCCAGCTCGCGGGACCGAAAAGAGACCCAGTACTTC
- 16 TRBJ1-4 TRBV28 - CASSSGTDFTKGKLFF TGTGCCAGCAGTTCCGGGACGGACTTTACCAAGGGAAAACTGTTTTTT
- 13 TRBJ1-1 TRBV5-1 - CASSLAVNTEAFF TGCGCCAGCAGCTTGGCAGTGAACACTGAAGCTTTCTTT
- 14 TRBJ1-4 TRBV19 - CASSVTGLGEKLFF TGTGCCAGTAGTGTTACAGGGCTGGGTGAAAAACTGTTTTTT
TRBD1 14 TRBJ1-5 TRBV28 - CASSLQGRRQPQHF TGTGCCAGCAGTCTACAGGGGAGGCGTCAGCCCCAGCATTTT
TRBD2 16 TRBJ2-7 TRBV7-2 - CASSSDLAGASYEQYF TGTGCCAGCAGCTCGGACCTAGCGGGGGCCTCCTACGAGCAGTACTTC
- 16 TRBJ2-2 TRBV6-1 - CASSESRGPGTGELFF TGTGCCAGCAGTGAATCTCGGGGGCCAGGGACCGGGGAGCTGTTTTTT
- 12 TRBJ2-5 TRBV6-6 once CAPAPVQETQYF TGTGCCCCGGCGCCCGTCCAAGAGACCCAGTACTTC
- 11 TRBJ1-2 TRBV4-1 - CASSQGGGYTF TGCGCCAGCAGCCAAGGGGGTGGCTACACCTTC
- 15 TRBJ1-3 TRBV10-3 - CATGQTEAKGNTIYF TGTGCCACCGGACAGACAGAAGCGAAAGGAAACACCATATATTTT
TRBD1 14 TRBJ1-1 TRBV18 - CASSPRTRDSEAFF TGTGCCAGCTCACCACGGACCCGGGACAGTGAAGCTTTCTTT
- 12 TRBJ2-1 TRBV10-1 - CASSEEGREQFF TGCGCCAGCAGTGAGGAGGGCCGGGAGCAGTTCTTC
- 13 TRBJ2-3 TRBV29-1 - CSVDRGRTDTQYF TGCAGCGTTGACCGGGGGAGGACAGATACGCAGTATTTT
- 15 TRBJ1-1 TRBV13 few CASSFNSGKNTEAFF TGTGCCAGCAGTTTCAACTCGGGGAAGAACACTGAAGCTTTCTTT
- 12 TRBJ1-1 TRBV20-1 - CSASQPNTEAFF TGCAGTGCTAGTCAACCGAACACTGAAGCTTTCTTT
- 12 TRBJ2-7 TRBV30 few CAWSDGNYEQYF TGTGCCTGGAGTGACGGAAACTACGAGCAGTACTTC
- 13 TRBJ1-6 TRBV12-3/TRBV12-4 - CASSLREGSPLHF TGTGCCAGCAGTTTACGGGAGGGGTCACCCCTCCACTTT
TRBD1 16 TRBJ1-6 TRBV7-8 - CASSFQGAIGNSPLHF TGTGCCAGCAGCTTTCAGGGGGCGATTGGGAATTCACCCCTCCACTTT
TRBD1 17 TRBJ1-2 TRBV29-1 - CSVEGSRTGDSNYGYTF TGCAGCGTTGAAGGGTCTAGGACAGGGGACTCTAACTATGGCTACACCTTC
- 13 TRBJ1-6 TRBV5-8 - CASSFDDNSPLHF TGTGCCAGCAGCTTCGACGATAATTCACCCCTCCACTTT
- 15 TRBJ1-1 TRBV3-1/TRBV3-2 once CASSQDARPNTEAFF TGTGCCAGCAGCCAAGACGCCAGACCGAACACTGAAGCTTTCTTT
TRBD1 14 TRBJ2-7 TRBV18 - CASSYRDSEYEQYF TGTGCCAGCTCATACCGGGACAGCGAATACGAGCAGTACTTC
- 13 TRBJ2-4 TRBV11-3 - CASSLDRGDIQYF TGTGCCAGCAGCTTAGATCGCGGTGACATTCAGTACTTC
- 15 TRBJ2-3 TRBV7-6 - CASSLGPVRVDTQYF TGTGCCAGCAGCTTAGGCCCGGTAAGGGTAGATACGCAGTATTTT
- 15 TRBJ1-2 TRBV28 - CASTGDLLRFYGYTF TGTGCCAGCACTGGGGACTTACTCAGATTCTATGGCTACACCTTC
- 15 TRBJ2-7 TRBV9 - CASSVGQGTLHEQYF TGTGCCAGCAGCGTAGGGCAGGGGACCCTTCACGAGCAGTACTTC
TRBD1 17 TRBJ1-5 TRBV28 few CASSFPLGQASNQPQHF TGTGCCAGCAGTTTCCCTTTGGGACAGGCGAGCAATCAGCCCCAGCATTTT
- 14 TRBJ1-1 TRBV5-1 once CASSLATIPSEAFF TGCGCCAGCAGCTTGGCCACTATACCATCTGAAGCTTTCTTT
TRBD2 14 TRBJ2-3 TRBV11-3 - CASSSYSGADTQYF TGTGCCAGCAGCTCGTATAGCGGGGCTGATACGCAGTATTTT
TRBD1 14 TRBJ1-5 TRBV2 - CASSWAGGFQPQHF TGTGCCAGCAGCTGGGCAGGGGGCTTCCAGCCCCAGCATTTT
- 13 TRBJ2-5 TRBV6-5 - CASSYQYQETQYF TGTGCCAGCAGTTACCAGTACCAAGAGACCCAGTACTTC
- 11 TRBJ2-2 TRBV20-1 - CSAGEAGELFF TGCAGTGCTGGCGAGGCCGGGGAGCTGTTTTTT
- 14 TRBJ1-3 TRBV28 - CASILRGAGNTIYF TGTGCCAGCATCCTCAGGGGAGCTGGAAACACCATATATTTT
TRBD1 12 TRBJ2-7 TRBV29-1 - CSVRDRAYEQYF TGCAGCGTGCGGGACAGGGCCTACGAGCAGTACTTC
- 14 TRBJ1-1 TRBV19 - CATYRDGMNTEAFF TGTGCCACCTACAGGGACGGCATGAACACTGAAGCTTTCTTT
- 16 TRBJ2-3 TRBV3-1/TRBV3-2 - CASSPQELGSTDTQYF TGTGCCAGCAGCCCGCAGGAGCTCGGGTCCACAGATACGCAGTATTTT
TRBD2 15 TRBJ2-1 TRBV11-2 - CASSPLRGGLGEQFF TGTGCCAGCAGCCCCTTGCGGGGGGGTTTAGGTGAGCAGTTCTTC
- 13 TRBJ2-1 TRBV7-7 - CASSLGSGNEQFF TGTGCTAGCAGCTTAGGTTCTGGCAATGAGCAGTTCTTC
- 15 TRBJ2-1 TRBV11-2 - CASSLRASSSSEQFF TGTGCCAGCAGCTTAAGGGCTAGCTCTAGTAGTGAGCAGTTCTTC
- 14 TRBJ1-2 TRBV7-9 - CASSLAETPYGYTF TGTGCCAGCAGCTTAGCGGAGACTCCCTATGGCTACACCTTC
- 13 TRBJ1-1 TRBV5-4 - CASSLEVSTEAFF TGTGCCAGCAGCTTGGAGGTTAGCACTGAAGCTTTCTTT
TRBD1 16 TRBJ2-7 TRBV28 - CASSIHSGTEDYEQYF TGTGCCAGCAGTATTCACTCCGGGACAGAAGACTACGAGCAGTACTTC
- 14 TRBJ1-2 TRBV11-2 - CASSLGGTRYGYTF TGTGCCAGCAGCTTAGGTGGGACCCGGTATGGCTACACCTTC
- 15 TRBJ1-1 TRBV9 - CASSVHTGLNTEAFF TGTGCCAGCAGCGTACACACAGGGCTGAACACTGAAGCTTTCTTT
- 13 TRBJ1-5 TRBV6-5 - CASSRTGNQPQHF TGTGCCAGCAGTCGAACAGGGAATCAGCCCCAGCATTTT
- 13 TRBJ1-3 TRBV28 once CASSPPTGNTIYF TGTGCCAGCAGCCCGCCAACTGGAAACACCATATATTTT